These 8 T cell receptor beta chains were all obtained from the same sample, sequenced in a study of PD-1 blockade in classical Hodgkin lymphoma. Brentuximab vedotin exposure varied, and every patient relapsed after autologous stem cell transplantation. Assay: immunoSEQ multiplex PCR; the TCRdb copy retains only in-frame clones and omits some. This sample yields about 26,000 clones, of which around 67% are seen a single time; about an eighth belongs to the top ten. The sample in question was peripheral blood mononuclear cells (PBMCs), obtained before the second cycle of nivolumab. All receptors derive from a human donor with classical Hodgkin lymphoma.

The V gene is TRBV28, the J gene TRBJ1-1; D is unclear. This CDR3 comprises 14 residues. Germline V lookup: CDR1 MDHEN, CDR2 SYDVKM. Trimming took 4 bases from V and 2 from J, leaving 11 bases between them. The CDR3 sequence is CASSSPPHNTEAFF. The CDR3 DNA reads TGTGCCAGCAGTTCGCCCCCTCACAACACTGAAGCTTTCTTT. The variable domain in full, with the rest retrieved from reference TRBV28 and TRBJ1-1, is DVKVTQSSRYLVKRTGEKVFLECVQDMDHENMFWYRQDPGLGLRLIYFSYDVKMKEKGDIPEGYSVSREKKERFSLILESASTNQTSMYLCASSSPPHNTEAFFGQGTRLTVV.

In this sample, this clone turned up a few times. Here the CDR3 reads CASSVGGGYQPQHF. CDR3 bases: TGTGCCAGCAGCGTGGGGGGAGGATATCAGCCCCAGCATTTT. The rearrangement links TRBV9 to TRBJ1-5; D is possibly TRBD1 (5 bases). Germline V gene lookup returns CDR1 SGDLS and CDR2 YYNGEE. Trimming shortened V by 2 bases and J by 5 bases, and 11 bases separated the two germline ends. CDR3 length: 14 residues. The entire variable domain, with the rest obtained from reference TRBV9 and TRBJ1-5, is as follows: DSGVTQTPKHLITATGQRVTLRCSPRSGDLSVYWYQQSLDQGLQFLIQYYNGEERAKGNILERFSAQQFPDLHSELNLSSLELGDSALYFCASSVGGGYQPQHFGDGTRLSIL.

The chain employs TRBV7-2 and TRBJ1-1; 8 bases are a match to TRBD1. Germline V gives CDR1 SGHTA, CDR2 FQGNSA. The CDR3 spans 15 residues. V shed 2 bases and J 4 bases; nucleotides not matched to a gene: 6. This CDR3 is CASSLNGGQGTEAFF. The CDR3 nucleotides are TGTGCCAGCAGCTTAAATGGCGGACAGGGCACTGAAGCTTTCTTT.

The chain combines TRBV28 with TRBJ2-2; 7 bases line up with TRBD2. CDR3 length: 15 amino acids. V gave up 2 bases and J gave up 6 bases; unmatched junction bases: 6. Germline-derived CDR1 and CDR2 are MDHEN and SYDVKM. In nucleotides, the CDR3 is TGTGCCAGCAGTTTAGACCCGGGGAGGGCCGGGGAGCTGTTTTTT. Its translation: CASSLDPGRAGELFF.

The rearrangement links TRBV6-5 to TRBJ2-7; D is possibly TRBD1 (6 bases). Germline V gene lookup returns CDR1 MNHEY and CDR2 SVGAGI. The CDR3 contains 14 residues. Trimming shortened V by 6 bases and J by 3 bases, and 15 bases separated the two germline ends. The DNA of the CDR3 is TGTGCCAGCAGCTCCGGGACAAGCTTCTACGAGCAGTACTTC. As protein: CASSSGTSFYEQYF.

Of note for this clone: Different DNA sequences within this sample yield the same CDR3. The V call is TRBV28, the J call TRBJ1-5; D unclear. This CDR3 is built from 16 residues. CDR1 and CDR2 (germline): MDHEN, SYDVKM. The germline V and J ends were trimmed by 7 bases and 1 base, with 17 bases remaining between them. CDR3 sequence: CASIRGGQYSNQPQHF. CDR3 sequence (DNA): TGTGCCAGCATCCGCGGCGGCCAGTACAGCAATCAGCCCCAGCATTTT.

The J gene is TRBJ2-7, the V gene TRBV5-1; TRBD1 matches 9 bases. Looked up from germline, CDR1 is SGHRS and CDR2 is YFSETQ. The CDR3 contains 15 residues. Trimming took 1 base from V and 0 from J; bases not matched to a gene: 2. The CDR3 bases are TGCGCCAGCAGCTTGCCGGGACAGGGCTCCTACGAGCAGTACTTC. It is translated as CASSLPGQGSYEQYF.

CDR3 in DNA: TGCAGCGGGGTACGGGGGCTAGCGGGAGGGCCCAGCAATGAGCAGTTCTTC. It encodes CSGVRGLAGGPSNEQFF. This rearrangement joins TRBV29-1 to TRBJ2-1; the match to TRBD2 covers 12 bases. CDR1 is SQVTM, CDR2 ANQGSEA, per germline. Trimming took 7 bases from V and 6 from J; bases not matched to a gene: 16. There are 17 residues in the CDR3.